This T cell receptor beta chain was found in a study of T cell repertoires in cytomegalovirus infection. Turning to the study itself: In the study, CMV epitopes included recently identified HLA-C-restricted and well-studied HLA-B-restricted ones.

Each CDR3 protein is one row after TCRdb ran MiXCR on the reads. The sample gives roughly 990,000 distinct CDR3 sequences, 25% to 40% of which show up once; roughly an eighth is in the top ten. Points from the study as a whole: In two of eight donors, the top clonotype was HLA-C-restricted CMV-specific.

On this clonotype itself: Its antigen is unidentified.

The receptor was isolated from a human donor in good health (CMV status not recorded). Some clones in this sample may be carry-over from other donors' samples. The specimen was cultured CD8+ T cells from PBMCs, collected from culture after CMV antigen stimulation.

The CDR3 DNA follows: TGTGCCAGCAGCTTAGCGCCGCTTTCTAGCACAGATACGCAGTATTTT. Translation gives CASSLAPLSSTDTQYF. The J gene is TRBJ2-3, the V gene TRBV7-6; no firm D call. CDR3 length: 16 residues. Germline CDR1 reads SGHVS; CDR2 reads FNYEAQ. Trimming took off 0 bases at V and 0 bases at J, with 10 bases between the two ends.